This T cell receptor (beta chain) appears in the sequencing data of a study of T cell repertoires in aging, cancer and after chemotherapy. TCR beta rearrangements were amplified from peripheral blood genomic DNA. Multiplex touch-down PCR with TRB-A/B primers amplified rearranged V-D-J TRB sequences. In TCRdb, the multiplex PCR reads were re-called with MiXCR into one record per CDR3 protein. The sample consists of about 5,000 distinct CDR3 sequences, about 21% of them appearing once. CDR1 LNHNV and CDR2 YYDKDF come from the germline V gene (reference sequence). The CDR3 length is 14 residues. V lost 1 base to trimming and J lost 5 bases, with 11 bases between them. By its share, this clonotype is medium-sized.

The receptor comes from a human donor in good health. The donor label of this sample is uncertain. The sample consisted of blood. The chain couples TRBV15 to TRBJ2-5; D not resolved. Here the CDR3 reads CATSRGVVGETQYF. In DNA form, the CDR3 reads TGTGCCACCAGCAGAGGAGTAGTGGGGGAGACCCAGTACTTC. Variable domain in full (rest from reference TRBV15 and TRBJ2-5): DAMVIQNPRYQVTQFGKPVTLSCSQTLNHNVMYWYQQKSSQAPKLLFHYYDKDFNNEADTPDNFQSRRPNTSFCFLDIRSPGLGDTAMYLCATSRGVVGETQYFGPGTRLLVL.